These T cell receptor beta chains were read from a single sample in a study of T-cell memory formation after mild COVID-19. One entry per CDR3 protein results from TCRdb running MiXCR on the 5' RACE reads. Among about 58,000 distinct CDR3 sequences, about a quarter were seen once, and the ten largest hold about 42%. Material: PBMCs or a T cell subset sorted from them (not recorded which). The origin of the receptors is a man aged 18 to 29 who had mild COVID-19 (a few samples of this study predate the infection). Cell type and time point are not known. CDR3s include the opening cysteine and the closing phenylalanine or tryptophan. A D gene is named only where the DNA matches it firmly. The size field is filled for only some rows; it gives once, few, many or a size class.

abundance | j_gene | v_gene | d_gene | CDR3nt | CDR3aa
- | TRBJ1-2 | TRBV5-1 | - | TGCGCCAGCAGCTTGACAGGGTATGGCTACACCTTC | CASSLTGYGYTF
- | TRBJ1-1 | TRBV13 | - | TGTGCCAGCAGCTTCTCCGAGACAGAGTACACTGAAGCTTTCTTT | CASSFSETEYTEAFF
few | TRBJ2-7 | TRBV30 | TRBD2 | TGTGCCTGGGAGGATGGGGCTAGCGGGACACTCGAGCAGTACTTC | CAWEDGASGTLEQYF
few | TRBJ1-1 | TRBV5-5 | TRBD1 | TGTGCCAGCAGCCAGGACAGGGGGCTGATCATGAACACTGAAGCTTTCTTT | CASSQDRGLIMNTEAFF
many | TRBJ2-2 | TRBV28 | - | TGTGCCAGCAGTTTAGAGGGGGGAATCACCGGGGAGCTGTTTTTT | CASSLEGGITGELFF
- | TRBJ2-1 | TRBV6-6 | - | TGTGCCAGCCGACAGGACTCCTACAATGAGCAGTTCTTC | CASRQDSYNEQFF
many | TRBJ1-2 | TRBV7-2 | - | TGTGCCAGCAGCCAAGCGACAGGCTACTATGGCTACACCTTC | CASSQATGYYGYTF
- | TRBJ2-1 | TRBV11-2 | - | TGTGCCAGCAGCTGGGCGGGGGCTTCCTACAATGAGCAGTTCTTC | CASSWAGASYNEQFF
once | TRBJ1-2 | TRBV7-3 | - | TGTGCCAGCAGCTTTCGGGACACCTATGGCTACACCTTC | CASSFRDTYGYTF
- | TRBJ2-1 | TRBV4-1 | - | TGCGCCAGCAGCCAACCCGACACATACAATGAGCAGTTCTTC | CASSQPDTYNEQFF
medium-sized | TRBJ2-7 | TRBV7-9 | TRBD1 | TGTGCCAGCAGCACCAGCCGGGACAGTTGGTTTCAGCAGTACTTC | CASSTSRDSWFQQYF
- | TRBJ1-3 | TRBV29-1 | - | TGCAGCGCTCGGGATTACGACGCCACCATATATTTT | CSARDYDATIYF
- | TRBJ1-1 | TRBV12-3/TRBV12-4 | - | TGTGCCAGCAGTTATACAGGGCTCATGAACACTGAAGCTTTCTTT | CASSYTGLMNTEAFF
few | TRBJ2-7 | TRBV4-2 | TRBD2 | TGTGCCAGCAGCCTGGAGCGGGGTGAGCCCTACGAGCAGTACTTC | CASSLERGEPYEQYF
- | TRBJ1-3 | TRBV11-2 | - | TGTGCCAGCAGCTTTAGTTGGGGTTCTGGAAACACCATATATTTT | CASSFSWGSGNTIYF
few | TRBJ2-3 | TRBV29-1 | - | TGCAGCGTTGTAGCCCCGCCAGGGTACACAGATACGCAGTATTTT | CSVVAPPGYTDTQYF
few | TRBJ2-1 | TRBV7-2 | - | TGTGCCAGCAGCCAACCCCCTAAGCAGTTCTTC | CASSQPPKQFF
many | TRBJ2-1 | TRBV4-1 | TRBD1 | TGCGCCAGTAGGGACAGGGTTTATGGGGTATACAATGAGCAGTTCTTC | CASRDRVYGVYNEQFF
- | TRBJ2-2 | TRBV5-1 | TRBD2 | TGCGCCAGCAAACTAGCGGGGTTTAACACCGGGGAGCTGTTTTTT | CASKLAGFNTGELFF
few | TRBJ2-3 | TRBV7-2 | - | TGTGCCAGCAGCTTAATGGGGGCAGATACGCAGTATTTT | CASSLMGADTQYF
few | TRBJ2-2 | TRBV9 | - | TGTGCCAGCAGCGCCTCACAGGGACCCGGGGAGCTGTTTTTT | CASSASQGPGELFF
- | TRBJ2-7 | TRBV9 | TRBD1 | TGTGCCAGCAGCGCGGGACAGGGTGACTACGAGCAGTACTTC | CASSAGQGDYEQYF